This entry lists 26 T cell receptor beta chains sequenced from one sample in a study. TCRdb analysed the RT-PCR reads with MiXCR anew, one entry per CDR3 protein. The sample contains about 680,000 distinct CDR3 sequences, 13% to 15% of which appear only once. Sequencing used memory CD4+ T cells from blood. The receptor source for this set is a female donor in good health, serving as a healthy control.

The CDR3 reads CASSSAGGEQFF. As DNA, the CDR3 is TGTGCCAGCAGCTCAGCGGGAGGTGAGCAGTTCTTC. The chain combines TRBV7-3 with TRBJ2-1, with 9 bases lining up with TRBD2. The CDR3 runs 12 residues. From germline, CDR1 is SGHTA and CDR2 FQGTGA. Trimming cost V 4 bases and J 9 bases; bases outside gene matches: 1.

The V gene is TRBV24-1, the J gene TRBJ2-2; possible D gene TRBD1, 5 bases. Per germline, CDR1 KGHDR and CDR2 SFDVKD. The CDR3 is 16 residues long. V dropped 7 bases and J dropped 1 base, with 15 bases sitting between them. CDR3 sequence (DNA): TGTGCCACCAGGACAACTCAAACAGGGAACACCGGGGAGCTGTTTTTT. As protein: CATRTTQTGNTGELFF.

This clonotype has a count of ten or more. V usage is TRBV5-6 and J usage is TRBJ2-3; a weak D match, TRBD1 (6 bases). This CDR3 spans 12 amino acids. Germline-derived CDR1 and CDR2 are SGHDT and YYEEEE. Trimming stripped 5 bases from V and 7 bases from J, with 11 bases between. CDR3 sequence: CASSLQGYTQYF. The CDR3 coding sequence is TGTGCCAGCAGTTTACAGGGTTATACGCAGTATTTT.

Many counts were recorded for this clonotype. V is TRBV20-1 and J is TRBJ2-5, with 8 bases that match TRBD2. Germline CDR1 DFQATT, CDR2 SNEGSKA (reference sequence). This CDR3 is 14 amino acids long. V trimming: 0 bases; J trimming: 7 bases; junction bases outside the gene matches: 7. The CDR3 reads CSARESSGAGTQYF. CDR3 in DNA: TGCAGTGCTAGAGAGAGTAGCGGGGCGGGGACCCAGTACTTC.

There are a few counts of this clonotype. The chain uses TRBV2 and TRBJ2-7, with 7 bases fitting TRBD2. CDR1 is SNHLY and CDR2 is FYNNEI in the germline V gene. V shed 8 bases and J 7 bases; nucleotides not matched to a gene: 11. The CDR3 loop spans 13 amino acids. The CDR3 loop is CASQAGLSGEQYF. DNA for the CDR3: TGTGCCAGCCAAGCGGGGCTCTCTGGGGAGCAGTACTTC.

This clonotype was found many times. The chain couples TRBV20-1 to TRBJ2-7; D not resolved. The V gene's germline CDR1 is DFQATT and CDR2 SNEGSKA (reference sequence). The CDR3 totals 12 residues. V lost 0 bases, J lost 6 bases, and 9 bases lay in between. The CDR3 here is CSARDLRGEQYF. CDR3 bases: TGCAGTGCTAGAGATCTACGAGGCGAGCAGTACTTC.

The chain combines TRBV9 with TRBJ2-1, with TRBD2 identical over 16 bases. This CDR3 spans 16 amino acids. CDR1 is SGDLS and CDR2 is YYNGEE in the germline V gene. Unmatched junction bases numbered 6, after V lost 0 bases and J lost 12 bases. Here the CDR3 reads CASSVGGTSGRASQFF. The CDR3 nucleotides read TGTGCCAGCAGCGTAGGCGGGACTAGCGGGAGGGCCTCGCAGTTCTTC.

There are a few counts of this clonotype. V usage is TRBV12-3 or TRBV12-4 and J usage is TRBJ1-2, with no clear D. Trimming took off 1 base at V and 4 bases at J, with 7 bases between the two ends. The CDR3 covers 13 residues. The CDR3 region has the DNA TGTGCCAGCAGTTTAGACTTCCTCTATGGCTACACCTTC. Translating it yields CASSLDFLYGYTF.

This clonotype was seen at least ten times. Here the CDR3 DNA reads TGCGCCAGCAGCTTGGTTCCGGGCACTGAAGCTTTCTTT. Translating it yields CASSLVPGTEAFF. The rearrangement uses TRBV5-1 and TRBJ1-1, with D unresolved. The germline V gene encodes CDR1 SGHRS and CDR2 YFSETQ. Trimming removed 0 bases from V and 4 bases from J, with 7 bases in between. The CDR3 extends over 13 amino acids.

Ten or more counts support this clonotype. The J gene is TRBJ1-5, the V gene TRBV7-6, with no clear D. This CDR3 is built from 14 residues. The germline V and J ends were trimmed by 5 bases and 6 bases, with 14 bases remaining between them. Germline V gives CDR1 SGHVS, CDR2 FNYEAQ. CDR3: CASSPREGGQPQHF. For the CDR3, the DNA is TGTGCCAGCAGCCCGAGAGAGGGCGGTCAGCCCCAGCATTTT. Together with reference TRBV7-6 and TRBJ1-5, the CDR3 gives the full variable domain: GAGVSQSPRYKVTKRGQDVALRCDPISGHVSLYWYRQALGQGPEFLTYFNYEAQQDKSGLPNDRFSAERPEGSISTLTIQRTEQRDSAMYRCASSPREGGQPQHFGDGTRLSIL.

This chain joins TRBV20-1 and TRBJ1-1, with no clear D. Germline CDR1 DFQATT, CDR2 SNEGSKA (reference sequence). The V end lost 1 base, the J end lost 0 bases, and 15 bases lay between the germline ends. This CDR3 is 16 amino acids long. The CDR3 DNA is TGCAGTGCTAGAGGGGTCCTCGGCACGATGAACACTGAAGCTTTCTTT. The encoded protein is CSARGVLGTMNTEAFF.

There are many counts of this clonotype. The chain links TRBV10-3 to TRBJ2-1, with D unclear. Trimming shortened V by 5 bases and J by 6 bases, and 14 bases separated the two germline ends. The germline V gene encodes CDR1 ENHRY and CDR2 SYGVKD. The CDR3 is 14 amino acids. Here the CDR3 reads CAISYPDRVNEQFF. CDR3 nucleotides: TGTGCCATCAGTTACCCAGATAGGGTCAATGAGCAGTTCTTC.

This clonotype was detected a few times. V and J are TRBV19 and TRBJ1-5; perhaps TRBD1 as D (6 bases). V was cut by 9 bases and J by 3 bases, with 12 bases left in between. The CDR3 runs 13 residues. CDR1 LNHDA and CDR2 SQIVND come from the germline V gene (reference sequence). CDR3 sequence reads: CASADRYNQPQHF. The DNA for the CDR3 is TGTGCCAGCGCCGACAGGTACAATCAGCCCCAGCATTTT.

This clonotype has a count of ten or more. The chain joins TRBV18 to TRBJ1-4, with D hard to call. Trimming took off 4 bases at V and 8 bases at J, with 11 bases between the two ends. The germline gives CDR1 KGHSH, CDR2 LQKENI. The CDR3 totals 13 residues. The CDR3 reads CASSLNQGEKLFF. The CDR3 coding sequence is TGTGCCAGCTCACTAAATCAAGGAGAAAAACTGTTTTTT.

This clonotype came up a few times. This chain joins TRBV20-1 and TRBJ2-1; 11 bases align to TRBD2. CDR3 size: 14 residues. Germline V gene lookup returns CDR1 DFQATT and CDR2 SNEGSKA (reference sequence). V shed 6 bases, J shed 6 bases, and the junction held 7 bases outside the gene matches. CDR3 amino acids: CSAVGTSGRNEQFF. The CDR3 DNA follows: TGCAGTGCCGTCGGGACTAGCGGCCGCAATGAGCAGTTCTTC.

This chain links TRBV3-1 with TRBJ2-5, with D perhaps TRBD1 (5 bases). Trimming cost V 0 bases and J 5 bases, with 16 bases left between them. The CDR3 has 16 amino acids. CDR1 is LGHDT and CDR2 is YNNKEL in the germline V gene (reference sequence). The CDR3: CASSQDLYAGMETQYF. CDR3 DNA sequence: TGTGCCAGCAGCCAAGATCTATACGCAGGGATGGAGACCCAGTACTTC.

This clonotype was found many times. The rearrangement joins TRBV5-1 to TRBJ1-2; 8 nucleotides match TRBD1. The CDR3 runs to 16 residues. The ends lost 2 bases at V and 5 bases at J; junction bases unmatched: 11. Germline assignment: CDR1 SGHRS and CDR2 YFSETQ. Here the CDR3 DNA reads TGCGCCAGCAGCTTATCCACCGGGACAGGAGAATATGGCTACACCTTC. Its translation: CASSLSTGTGEYGYTF.

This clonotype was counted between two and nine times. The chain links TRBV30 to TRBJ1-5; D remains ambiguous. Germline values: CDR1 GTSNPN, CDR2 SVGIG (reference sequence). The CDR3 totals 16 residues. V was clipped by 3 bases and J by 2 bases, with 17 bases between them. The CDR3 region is CAWSAPGSTGNQPQHF. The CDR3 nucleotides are TGTGCCTGGAGCGCACCAGGAAGCACCGGCAATCAGCCCCAGCATTTT.

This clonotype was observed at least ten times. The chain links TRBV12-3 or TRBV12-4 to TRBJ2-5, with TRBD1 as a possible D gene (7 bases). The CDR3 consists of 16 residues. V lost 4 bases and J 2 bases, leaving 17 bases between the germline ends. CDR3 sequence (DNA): TGTGCCAGCAGTTCGCGGGACAGATACCCTCAAGAGACCCAGTACTTC. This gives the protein CASSSRDRYPQETQYF.

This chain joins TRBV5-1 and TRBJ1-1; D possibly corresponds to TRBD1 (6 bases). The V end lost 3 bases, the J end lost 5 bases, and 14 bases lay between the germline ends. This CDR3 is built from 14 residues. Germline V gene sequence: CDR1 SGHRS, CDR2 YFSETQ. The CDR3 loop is CASSSGGGGTEAFF. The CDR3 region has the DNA TGCGCCAGCAGCTCGGGAGGGGGAGGGACTGAAGCTTTCTTT.

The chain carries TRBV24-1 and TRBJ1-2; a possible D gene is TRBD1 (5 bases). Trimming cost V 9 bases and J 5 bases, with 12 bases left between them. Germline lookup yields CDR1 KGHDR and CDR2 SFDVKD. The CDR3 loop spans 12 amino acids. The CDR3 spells CATGTPKYGYTF. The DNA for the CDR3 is TGTGCCACCGGGACCCCCAAATATGGCTACACCTTC.

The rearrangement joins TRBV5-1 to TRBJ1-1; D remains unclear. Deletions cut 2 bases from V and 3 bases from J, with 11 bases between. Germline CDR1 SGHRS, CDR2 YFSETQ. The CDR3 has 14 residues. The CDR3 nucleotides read TGCGCCAGCAGCTTTATAGGAAGAGACACTGAAGCTTTCTTT. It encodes CASSFIGRDTEAFF.

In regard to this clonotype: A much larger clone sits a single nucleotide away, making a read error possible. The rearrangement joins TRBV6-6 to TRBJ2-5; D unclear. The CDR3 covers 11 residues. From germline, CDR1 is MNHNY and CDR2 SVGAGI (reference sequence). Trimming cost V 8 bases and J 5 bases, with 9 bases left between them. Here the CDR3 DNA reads TGTGCCAGCGCTTCGTGGGAGACCCAGTACTTC. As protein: CASASWETQYF.

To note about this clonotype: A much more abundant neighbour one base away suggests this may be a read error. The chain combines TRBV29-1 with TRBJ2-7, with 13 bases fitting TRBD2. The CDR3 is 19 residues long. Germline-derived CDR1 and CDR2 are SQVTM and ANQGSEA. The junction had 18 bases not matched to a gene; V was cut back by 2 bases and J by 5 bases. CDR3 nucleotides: TGCAGCGTTGAAAGTTTGTGGCGCAGGACTAGCGGGAGAAGGAACGAGCAGTACTTC. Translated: CSVESLWRRTSGRRNEQYF.

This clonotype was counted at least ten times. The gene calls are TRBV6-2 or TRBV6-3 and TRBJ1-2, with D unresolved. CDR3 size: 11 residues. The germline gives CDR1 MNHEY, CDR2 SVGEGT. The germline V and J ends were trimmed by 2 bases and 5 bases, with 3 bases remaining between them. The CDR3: CASSYGYGYTF. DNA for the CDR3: TGTGCCAGCAGTTACGGGTATGGCTACACCTTC.

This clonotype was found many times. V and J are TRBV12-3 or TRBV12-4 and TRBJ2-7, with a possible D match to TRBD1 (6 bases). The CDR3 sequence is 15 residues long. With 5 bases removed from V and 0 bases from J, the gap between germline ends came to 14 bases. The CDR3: CASSPLQGISYEQYF. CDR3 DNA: TGTGCCAGCAGTCCCCTACAGGGAATCTCCTACGAGCAGTACTTC.